This T cell receptor beta chain stems from a study of response to subunit inactivated influenza vaccine. MiXCR, applied by TCRdb to the RT-PCR reads, yields one record per CDR3 protein. The sample yields about 300,000 distinct CDR3 sequences, approximately 21% seen once. Study conclusions and caveats: With each seasonal influenza vaccination, the authors suggested, few new T cells are recruited.

The CDR3 runs 14 residues. With 3 bases removed from V and 5 bases from J, the gap between germline ends came to 13 bases. A remark on this clonotype: What it binds is not known.

The source is a man between 50 and 75 years old who received an inactivated influenza vaccine. The rearrangement joins TRBV12-3 or TRBV12-4 to TRBJ1-1, with a tentative D call TRBD1 (6 bases). This specimen consisted of PBMCs from blood, obtained 21 months after vaccination. This CDR3 is CASSFGRGLTEAFF. DNA of the CDR3: TGTGCCAGCAGTTTTGGCAGGGGACTGACTGAAGCTTTCTTT.